These 5 T cell receptor beta chains were all obtained from the same sample, sequenced in a study of cytomegalovirus exposure and HLA in healthy donors. With 60 Vbeta and 13 Jbeta primers, the PCR was carried out. The data were produced by immunoSEQ multiplex PCR, yet TCRdb's version contains in-frame clones alone and is incomplete. The repertoire holds about 190,000 clones, with 75% to 85% as singletons. The sample was PBMCs. Every receptor here comes from a woman aged 45-60 years in good health and CMV-seronegative.

This chain links TRBV5-1 with TRBJ1-6, with D unresolved. The CDR3 covers 16 residues. Trimming took 1 base from V and 4 from J, leaving 12 bases between them. Germline CDR1 reads SGHRS; CDR2 reads YFSETQ. The CDR3 region has the DNA TGCGCCAGCAGCTTGAAAACGGTGCATTATAATTCACCCCTCCACTTT. Its translation: CASSLKTVHYNSPLHF.

J is TRBJ1-6 and V is TRBV7-6, with unresolved D. There are 18 residues in the CDR3. Trimming left V 0 bases short and J 0 bases short, with 12 bases between. The germline gives CDR1 SGHVS, CDR2 FNYEAQ. The CDR3 loop is CASSLARQRSSYNSPLHF. CDR3 coding DNA: TGTGCCAGCAGCTTAGCGCGGCAGAGGAGCTCCTATAATTCACCCCTCCACTTT. The complete variable domain, with remaining parts taken from reference TRBV7-6 and TRBJ1-6, reads GAGVSQSPRYKVTKRGQDVALRCDPISGHVSLYWYRQALGQGPEFLTYFNYEAQQDKSGLPNDRFSAERPEGSISTLTIQRTEQRDSAMYRCASSLARQRSSYNSPLHFGNGTRLTVT.

This chain joins TRBV6-1 and TRBJ1-5; no firm D call. There are 15 residues in the CDR3. Germline V gene sequence: CDR1 MNHNS, CDR2 SASEGT. The V and J ends lost 3 bases and 5 bases respectively, with 14 bases between them. DNA of the CDR3: TGTGCCAGCAGTGATTTGGGGAGCGGTCATCAGCCCCAGCATTTT. As protein: CASSDLGSGHQPQHF.

V and J are TRBV10-3 and TRBJ1-5; the match to TRBD1 covers 9 bases. V lost 6 bases and J lost 1; bases outside the gene matches: 1. This CDR3 is built from 14 residues. Germline loops: CDR1 ENHRY, CDR2 SYGVKD. In DNA, the CDR3 is TGTGCCATCAGGGACAGGGGCAGCAATCAGCCCCAGCATTTT. It codes for CAIRDRGSNQPQHF.

The V call is TRBV6-5, the J call TRBJ1-2; TRBD1 agrees at 8 bases. The CDR3 is made up of 13 amino acids. CDR1 and CDR2 (germline): MNHEY, SVGAGI. V lost 5 bases and J lost 4; bases outside the gene matches: 3. The CDR3 region has the DNA TGTGCCAGCAGTCCACAGGGGGTCTATGGCTACACCTTC. Translation gives CASSPQGVYGYTF.